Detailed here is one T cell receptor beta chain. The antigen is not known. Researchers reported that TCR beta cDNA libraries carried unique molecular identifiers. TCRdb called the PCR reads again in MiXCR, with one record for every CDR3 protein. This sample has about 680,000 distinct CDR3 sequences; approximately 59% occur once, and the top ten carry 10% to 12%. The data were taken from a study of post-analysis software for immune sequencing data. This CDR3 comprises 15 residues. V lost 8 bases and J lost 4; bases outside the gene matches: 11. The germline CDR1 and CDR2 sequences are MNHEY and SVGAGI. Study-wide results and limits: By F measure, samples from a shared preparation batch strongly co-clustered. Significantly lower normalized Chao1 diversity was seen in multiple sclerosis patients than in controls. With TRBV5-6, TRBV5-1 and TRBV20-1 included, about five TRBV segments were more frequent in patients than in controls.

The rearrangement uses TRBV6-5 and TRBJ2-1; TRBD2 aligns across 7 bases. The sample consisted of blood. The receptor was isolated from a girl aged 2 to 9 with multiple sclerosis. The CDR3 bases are TGTGCCAGCGCCCGGGCGGGAGTGAGGTACAATGAGCAGTTCTTC. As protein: CASARAGVRYNEQFF.